This T cell receptor (beta chain) stems from a study of T cell responses to AZD1222 COVID-19 vaccine. Produced via immunoSEQ multiplex PCR; TCRdb's table is partial and in-frame only. The table records more than 150,000 clones, around 87% of them present only once. This CDR3 spans 14 amino acids. The junction had 5 bases not matched to a gene; V was cut back by 3 bases and J by 7 bases. Per germline, CDR1 LNHDA and CDR2 SQIVND (reference sequence). This rearrangement joins TRBV19 to TRBJ2-2, with 7 bases fitting TRBD2. The material was peripheral blood, obtained on day 0 of MenACWY control vaccination. This TCR came from an adult in good health. The CDR3 reads CASSMAGVVGELFF. The CDR3, as DNA: TGTGCCAGTAGTATGGCGGGGGTGGTCGGGGAGCTGTTTTTT.